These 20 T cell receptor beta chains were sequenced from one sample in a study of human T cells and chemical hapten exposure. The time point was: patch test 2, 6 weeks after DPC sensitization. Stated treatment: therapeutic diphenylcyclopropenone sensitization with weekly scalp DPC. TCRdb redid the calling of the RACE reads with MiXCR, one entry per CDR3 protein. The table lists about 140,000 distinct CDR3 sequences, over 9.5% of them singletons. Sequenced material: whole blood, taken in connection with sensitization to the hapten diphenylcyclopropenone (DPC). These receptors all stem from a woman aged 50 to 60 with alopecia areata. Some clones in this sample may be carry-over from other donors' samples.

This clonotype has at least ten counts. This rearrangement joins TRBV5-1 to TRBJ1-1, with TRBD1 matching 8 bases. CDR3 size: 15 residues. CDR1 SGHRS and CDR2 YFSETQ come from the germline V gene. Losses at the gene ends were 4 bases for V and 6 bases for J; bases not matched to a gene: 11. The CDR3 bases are TGCGCCAGCAGCCAGAGGTTGGTACAGGGGGCTGAAGCTTTCTTT. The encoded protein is CASSQRLVQGAEAFF.

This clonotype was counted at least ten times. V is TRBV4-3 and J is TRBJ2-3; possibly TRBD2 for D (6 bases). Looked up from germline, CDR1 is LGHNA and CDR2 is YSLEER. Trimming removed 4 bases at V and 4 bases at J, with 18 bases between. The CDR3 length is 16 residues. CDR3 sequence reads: CASSRRTGVPPDTQYF. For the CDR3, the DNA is TGCGCCAGCAGCCGAAGAACGGGAGTCCCCCCAGATACGCAGTATTTT.

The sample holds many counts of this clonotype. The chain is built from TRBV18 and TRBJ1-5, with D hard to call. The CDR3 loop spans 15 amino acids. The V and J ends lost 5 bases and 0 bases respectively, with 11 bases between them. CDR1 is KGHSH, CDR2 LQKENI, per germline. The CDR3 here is CASSSGPNSNQPQHF. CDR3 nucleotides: TGTGCCAGCTCATCTGGGCCTAATAGCAATCAGCCCCAGCATTTT. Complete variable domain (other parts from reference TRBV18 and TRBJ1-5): NAGVMQNPRHLVRRRGQEARLRCSPMKGHSHVYWYRQLPEEGLKFMVYLQKENIIDESGMPKERFSAEFPKEGPSILRIQQVVRGDSAAYFCASSSGPNSNQPQHFGDGTRLSIL.

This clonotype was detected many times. CDR3 sequence reads: CSARDEGASSQPQHF. DNA for the CDR3: TGCAGTGCTAGAGATGAGGGGGCTTCGAGTCAGCCCCAGCATTTT. V gene TRBV20-1 combines with J gene TRBJ1-5, with TRBD1 identical over 7 bases. The junction had 8 bases not matched to a gene; V was cut back by 0 bases and J by 6 bases. This CDR3 is 15 amino acids long. Looked up from germline, CDR1 is DFQATT and CDR2 is SNEGSKA (reference sequence).

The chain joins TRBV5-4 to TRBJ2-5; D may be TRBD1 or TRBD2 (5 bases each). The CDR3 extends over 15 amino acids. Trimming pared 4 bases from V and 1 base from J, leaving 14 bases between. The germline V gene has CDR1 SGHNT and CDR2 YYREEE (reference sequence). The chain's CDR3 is CASSAGTGFQETQYF. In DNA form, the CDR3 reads TGTGCCAGCAGCGCCGGGACGGGATTCCAAGAGACCCAGTACTTC.

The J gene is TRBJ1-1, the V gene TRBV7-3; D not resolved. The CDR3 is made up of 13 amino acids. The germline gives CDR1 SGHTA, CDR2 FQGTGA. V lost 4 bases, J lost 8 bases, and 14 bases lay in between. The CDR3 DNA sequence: TGTGCCAGCAGCTCCGACCTAGGACGAGAAGCTTTCTTT. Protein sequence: CASSSDLGREAFF.

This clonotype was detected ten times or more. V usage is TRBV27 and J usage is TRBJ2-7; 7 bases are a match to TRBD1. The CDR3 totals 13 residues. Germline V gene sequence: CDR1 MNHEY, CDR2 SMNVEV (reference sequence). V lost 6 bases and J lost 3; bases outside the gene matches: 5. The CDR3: CASRGTALYEQYF. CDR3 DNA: TGTGCCAGCAGGGGGACAGCTCTCTACGAGCAGTACTTC.

CDR3 nucleotides: TGTGCCACCAGTGATTATCCCTGGACCACCAACAATGAGCAGTTCTTC. It codes for CATSDYPWTTNNEQFF. The chain recombines TRBV24-1 with TRBJ2-1, with no clear D. Germline lookup yields CDR1 KGHDR and CDR2 SFDVKD. CDR3 length: 16 residues. Trimming left V 2 bases short and J 5 bases short, with 15 bases between.

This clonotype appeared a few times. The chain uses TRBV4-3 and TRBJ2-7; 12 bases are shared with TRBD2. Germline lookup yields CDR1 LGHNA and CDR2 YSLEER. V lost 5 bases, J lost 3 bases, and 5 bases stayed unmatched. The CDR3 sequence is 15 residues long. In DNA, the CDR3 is TGCGCCAGCAGCAGGAGGACTAGCGGGAACTACGAGCAGTACTTC. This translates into CASSRRTSGNYEQYF.

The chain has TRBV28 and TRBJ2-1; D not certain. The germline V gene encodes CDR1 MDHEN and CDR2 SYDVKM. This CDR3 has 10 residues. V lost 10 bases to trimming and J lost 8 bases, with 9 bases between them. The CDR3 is CATHRYEQFF. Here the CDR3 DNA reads TGTGCCACCCACCGGTATGAGCAGTTCTTC.

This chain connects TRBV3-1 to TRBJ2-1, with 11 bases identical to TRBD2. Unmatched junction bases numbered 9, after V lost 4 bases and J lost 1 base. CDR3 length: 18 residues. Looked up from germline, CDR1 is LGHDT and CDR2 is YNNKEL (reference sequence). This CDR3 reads CASSLPSGRIRSYNEQFF. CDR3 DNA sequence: TGTGCCAGCAGCCTTCCTAGCGGGAGGATCAGGTCCTACAATGAGCAGTTCTTC.

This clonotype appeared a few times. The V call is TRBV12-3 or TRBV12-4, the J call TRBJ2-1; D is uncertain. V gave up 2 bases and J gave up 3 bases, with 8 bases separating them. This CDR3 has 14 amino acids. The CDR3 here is CASSLKGFYNEQFF. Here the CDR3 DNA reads TGTGCCAGCAGTTTAAAGGGATTCTACAATGAGCAGTTCTTC.

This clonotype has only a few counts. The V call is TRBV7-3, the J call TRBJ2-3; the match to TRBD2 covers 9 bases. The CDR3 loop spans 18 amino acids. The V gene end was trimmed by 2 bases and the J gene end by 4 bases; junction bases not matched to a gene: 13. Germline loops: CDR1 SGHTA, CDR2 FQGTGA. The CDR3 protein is CASSLGLAGRPRPDTQYF. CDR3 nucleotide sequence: TGTGCCAGCAGCTTAGGGCTAGCGGGACGACCCCGCCCAGATACGCAGTATTTT.

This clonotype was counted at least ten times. CDR3 amino acids: CASSHSQGNQPQHF. DNA for the CDR3: TGTGCCAGCAGCCATTCACAGGGGAATCAGCCCCAGCATTTT. J is TRBJ1-5 and V is TRBV3-1, with 7 bases fitting TRBD1. J lost 4 bases, V lost 3 bases, and 3 bases had no gene match. The length of the CDR3 is 14 residues. Germline assignment: CDR1 LGHDT and CDR2 YNNKEL (reference sequence).

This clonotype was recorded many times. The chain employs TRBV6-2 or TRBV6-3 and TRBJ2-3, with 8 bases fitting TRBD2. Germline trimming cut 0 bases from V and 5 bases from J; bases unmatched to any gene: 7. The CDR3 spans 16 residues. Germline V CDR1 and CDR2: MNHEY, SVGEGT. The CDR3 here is CASSYSRGLAVDTQYF. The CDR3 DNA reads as TGTGCCAGCAGTTACTCGCGTGGACTAGCAGTAGATACGCAGTATTTT.

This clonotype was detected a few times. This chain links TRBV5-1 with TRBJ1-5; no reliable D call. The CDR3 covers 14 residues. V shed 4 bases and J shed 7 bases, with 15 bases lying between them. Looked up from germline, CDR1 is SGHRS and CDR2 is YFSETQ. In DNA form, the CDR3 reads TGCGCCAGCAGCGCGACGGCCCCGGGACAGCCCCAGCATTTT. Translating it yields CASSATAPGQPQHF. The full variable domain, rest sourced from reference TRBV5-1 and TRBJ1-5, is KAGVTQTPRYLIKTRGQQVTLSCSPISGHRSVSWYQQTPGQGLQFLFEYFSETQRNKGNFPGRFSGRQFSNSRSEMNVSTLELGDSALYLCASSATAPGQPQHFGDGTRLSIL.

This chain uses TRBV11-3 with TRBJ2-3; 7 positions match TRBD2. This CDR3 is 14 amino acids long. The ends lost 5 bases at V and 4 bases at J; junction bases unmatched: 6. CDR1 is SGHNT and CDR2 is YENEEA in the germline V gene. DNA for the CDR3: TGTGCCAGCAGCCCAATGCGGGGGTCAGATACGCAGTATTTT. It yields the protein CASSPMRGSDTQYF. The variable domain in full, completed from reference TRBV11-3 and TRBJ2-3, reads EAGVVQSPRYKIIEKKQPVAFWCNPISGHNTLYWYLQNLGQGPELLIRYENEEAVDDSQLPKDRFSAERLKGVDSTLKIQPAELGDSAVYLCASSPMRGSDTQYFGPGTRLTVL.

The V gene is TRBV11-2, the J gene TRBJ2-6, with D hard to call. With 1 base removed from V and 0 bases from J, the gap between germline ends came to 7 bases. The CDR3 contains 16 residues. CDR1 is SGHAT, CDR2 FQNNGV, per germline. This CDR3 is CASSLGHFSGANVLTF. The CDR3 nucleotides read TGTGCCAGCAGCTTAGGTCACTTCTCTGGGGCCAACGTCCTGACTTTC. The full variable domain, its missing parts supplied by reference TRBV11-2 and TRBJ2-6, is EAGVAQSPRYKIIEKRQSVAFWCNPISGHATLYWYQQILGQGPKLLIQFQNNGVVDDSQLPKDRFSAERLKGVDSTLKIQPAKLEDSAVYLCASSLGHFSGANVLTFGAGSRLTVL.

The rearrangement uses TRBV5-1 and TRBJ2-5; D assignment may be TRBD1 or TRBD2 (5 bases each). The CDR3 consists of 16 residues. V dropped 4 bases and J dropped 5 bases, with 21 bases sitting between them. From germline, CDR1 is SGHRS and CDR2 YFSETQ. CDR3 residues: CASSPGTSGVWETQYF. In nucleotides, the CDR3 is TGCGCCAGCAGCCCCGGGACCTCCGGCGTGTGGGAGACCCAGTACTTC.

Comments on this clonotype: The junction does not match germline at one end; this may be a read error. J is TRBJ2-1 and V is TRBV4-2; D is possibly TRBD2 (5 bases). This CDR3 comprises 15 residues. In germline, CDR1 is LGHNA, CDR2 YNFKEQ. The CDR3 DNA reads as TGTGCCAGCAGCCAAGATACCCTAGCTAGCAATGAGCAGTCCTTC. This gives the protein CASSQDTLASNEQSF.